A single sample is the source of the 10 T cell receptor beta chains below, sequenced in a study of early T cells in non-severe SARS-CoV-2 infection. TCRdb reprocessed the 5' RACE reads via MiXCR and lists one record per CDR3 protein. The sample holds tens of thousands of distinct CDR3 sequences; 10% to 15% are singletons and the top ten take around 4.7%. The source material was whole blood. The receptors derive from an adult who was a healthcare worker with PCR-confirmed SARS-CoV-2 infection or an uninfected control (not recorded which).

This clonotype has at least ten counts. The J gene is TRBJ1-6, the V gene TRBV7-6; no clear D gene. CDR1 is SGHVS, CDR2 FNYEAQ, per germline. V was shortened by 2 bases and J by 7 bases, with 3 bases between the two germline ends. The CDR3 covers 12 residues. This CDR3 reads CASSLTNSPLHF. DNA for the CDR3: TGTGCCAGCAGCTTAACGAATTCACCCCTCCACTTT.

This clonotype was seen ten or more times. The V gene is TRBV21-1, the J gene TRBJ2-3. TRBV21-1 is a recognized pseudogene. This CDR3 contains 13 residues. The CDR3 DNA is TGTGCCAGCAGCAAAGGGGCAGAAGATACGCAGTATTTT. Its protein product is CASSKGAEDTQYF.

The sample holds many counts of this clonotype. The V call is TRBV6-5, the J call TRBJ1-4, with a possible D match to TRBD1 (5 bases). Germline V gene lookup returns CDR1 MNHEY and CDR2 SVGAGI. This CDR3 region has 14 residues. The V and J ends lost 0 bases and 5 bases respectively, with 7 bases between them. CDR3 sequence: CASSYSQGNEKLFF. The CDR3 nucleotides read TGTGCCAGCAGTTACTCCCAGGGAAATGAAAAACTGTTTTTT.

This clonotype has just a few counts. This sequence joins TRBV10-3 and TRBJ1-1, with D unclear. V was pared by 1 base and J by 6 bases, with 6 bases between. CDR1 and CDR2 (germline): ENHRY, SYGVKD. The length of the CDR3 is 12 residues. In DNA form, the CDR3 reads TGTGCCATCAGTGAGTATGGGGCTGAAGCTTTCTTT. It specifies CAISEYGAEAFF.

The table lists this clonotype with many counts. The chain is built from TRBV6-6 and TRBJ1-3, with unresolved D. The germline V gene has CDR1 MNHNY and CDR2 SVGAGI (reference sequence). CDR3 length: 13 residues. The V gene lost 2 bases and the J gene lost 0 bases, with 2 bases spanning the gap. The CDR3 region has the DNA TGTGCCAGCAGTTACGGCTCTGGAAACACCATATATTTT. It translates to CASSYGSGNTIYF.

This clonotype was seen ten or more times. In DNA, the CDR3 is TGTGCCATCAGTGAGTTAATGGGGCCCTACGAGCAGTACTTC. This sequence encodes CAISELMGPYEQYF. The V call is TRBV10-3, the J call TRBJ2-7; the D gene is possibly TRBD1 (5 bases). V gave up 1 base and J gave up 2 bases, with 9 bases separating them. Germline V gene sequence: CDR1 ENHRY, CDR2 SYGVKD. The CDR3 covers 14 residues.

This clonotype was recorded many times. The rearrangement joins TRBV7-8 to TRBJ2-1; D is unresolved. Germline V CDR1 and CDR2: SGHVS, FQNEAQ. Trimming left V 4 bases short and J 5 bases short, with 15 bases between. The CDR3 is 15 amino acids. The CDR3 nucleotides read TGTGCCAGCAGCTCCTCTAACGGAGTAGACAATGAGCAGTTCTTC. Its translation: CASSSSNGVDNEQFF.

This clonotype appeared many times. The V and J genes are TRBV7-9 and TRBJ1-5; unclear D gene. Germline V gene lookup returns CDR1 SEHNR and CDR2 FQNEAQ (reference sequence). CDR3 length: 15 amino acids. Trimming took 5 bases from V and 0 from J, leaving 11 bases between them. CDR3 sequence (DNA): TGTGCCAGCAGCGTGGCTAGTTATAGCAATCAGCCCCAGCATTTT. The encoded protein is CASSVASYSNQPQHF. Using reference TRBV7-9 and TRBJ1-5 for the parts outside the CDR3, the full variable domain is DTGVSQNPRHKITKRGQNVTFRCDPISEHNRLYWYRQTLGQGPEFLTYFQNEAQLEKSRLLSDRFSAERPKGSFSTLEIQRTEQGDSAMYLCASSVASYSNQPQHFGDGTRLSIL.

V and J are TRBV20-1 and TRBJ2-3, with D hard to call. CDR3 length: 12 amino acids. The V gene lost 6 bases and the J gene lost 1 base, with 8 bases spanning the gap. Germline V gene sequence: CDR1 DFQATT, CDR2 SNEGSKA (reference sequence). Here the CDR3 reads CSALAGTDTQYF. CDR3 nucleotide sequence: TGCAGTGCCCTTGCGGGCACAGATACGCAGTATTTT.

This clonotype was picked up many times. The chain recombines TRBV5-6 with TRBJ2-2, with 7 positions matching TRBD1. The CDR3 has 14 residues. Looked up from germline, CDR1 is SGHDT and CDR2 is YYEEEE. V lost 4 bases, J lost 4 bases, and 4 bases stayed unmatched. The CDR3 nucleotides read TGTGCCAGCAGCCTTGGGACAGCCACCGGGGAGCTGTTTTTT. This codes for CASSLGTATGELFF.